This TCR beta chain was identified in a study of cytomegalovirus exposure and HLA in healthy donors. Study-wide results and limits: The analysis excluded some indistinguishable V segments, including TRBV6-2 and TRBV6-3. The study recorded 150 to 200 TCR beta chains that were cytomegalovirus-associated. As a later analysis revealed, the rate of TCR association differed by HLA locus, with DRB1 most and HLA-C fewest.

The PCR ran on 60 Vbeta and 13 Jbeta primers. Sequencing was performed with immunoSEQ multiplex PCR; in TCRdb, only in-frame clones are kept and a portion is missing. The sample carries about 80,000 clones, 75% recorded once. CDR1 is MNHNY and CDR2 is SVGAGI in the germline V gene (reference sequence). V gave up 3 bases and J gave up 2 bases; unmatched junction bases: 4. The CDR3 sequence is 15 residues long. As concerns this clone: Antigen: not known.

Sample: PBMCs. The chain combines TRBV6-6 with TRBJ1-5; 7 positions match TRBD1. This TCR was sampled from a woman aged 40 to 55 in good health and CMV-seronegative. CDR3 protein: CASSYTGDGNQPQHF. DNA for the CDR3: TGTGCCAGCAGTTATACAGGGGATGGCAATCAGCCCCAGCATTTT.